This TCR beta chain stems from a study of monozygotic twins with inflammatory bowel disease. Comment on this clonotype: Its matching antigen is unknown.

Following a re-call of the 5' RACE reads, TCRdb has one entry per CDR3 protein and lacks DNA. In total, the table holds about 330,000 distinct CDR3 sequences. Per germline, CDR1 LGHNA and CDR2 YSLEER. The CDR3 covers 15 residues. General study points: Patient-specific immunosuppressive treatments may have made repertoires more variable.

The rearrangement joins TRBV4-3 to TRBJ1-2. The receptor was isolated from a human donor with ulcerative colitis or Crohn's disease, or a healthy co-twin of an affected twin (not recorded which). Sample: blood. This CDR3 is CASSQVVEGNYGYTF.